This is a list of T cell receptor beta chains from one sample in a study of T and B cells in COVID-19 patients. MiXCR, applied by TCRdb to the multiplex PCR reads, yields one record per CDR3 protein. In the table there are fewer than 2,500 distinct CDR3 sequences, 25% to 30% of which are singletons. Sequenced input: blood. All receptors derive from a human donor with active COVID-19. Each CDR3 is given with its conserved first and last residue. The order of the fields is J gene, V gene, D gene, clone size, CDR3 DNA, CDR3 protein. D genes are given only for firm matches. Clone sizes are given selectively: once, few, many, or a class where the clone is expanded.

>TRBJ2-4|TRBV7-6|TRBD2|medium-sized
TGTGCCAGCAGCCCCCGGACTAGCGGGAGTGGCATTCAGTACTTC
CASSPRTSGSGIQYF
>TRBJ2-1|TRBV12-3/TRBV12-4|TRBD2|few
TGTGCCAGCAGTTTAGGTCTGGCGGGGGGGTACGATGAGCAGTTCTTC
CASSLGLAGGYDEQFF
>TRBJ2-7|TRBV19|NA|large
TGTGCCAGTGGTCGGACAGATTCCTACGAGCAGTACTTC
CASGRTDSYEQYF
>TRBJ2-7|TRBV28|NA|few
TGTGCCAGCAGGGAGTTCACTGACGAGCAGTACTTC
CASREFTDEQYF
>TRBJ2-2|TRBV19|TRBD1|NA
TGTGCCAGTAGTGGGACAGGAAACACCGGGGAGCTGTTTTTT
CASSGTGNTGELFF
>TRBJ2-1|TRBV6-1|NA|medium-sized
TGTGCCAGCAGTGAGATGACAGTCCCCCCATACAATGAGCAGTTCTTC
CASSEMTVPPYNEQFF
>TRBJ2-3|TRBV6-1|NA|medium-sized
TGTGCGCTACGGGCTTTCACAGATACGCAGTATTTT
CALRAFTDTQYF
>TRBJ1-6|TRBV20-1|TRBD1|NA
TGCAGTGCTAGAGAGAGGGGACAGGGTGATTCACCCCTCCACTTT
CSARERGQGDSPLHF
>TRBJ2-5|TRBV5-1|NA|NA
TGCGCCAGCAGCTTGAATCCGATCAGCGAGCGGGAGACCCAGTACTTC
CASSLNPISERETQYF
>TRBJ1-5|TRBV21-1|NA|NA
TGTGCCAGCACCATCCGGGGAGACAATCAGCCCCAGCATTTT
CASTIRGDNQPQHF
>TRBJ2-7|TRBV20-1|TRBD2|NA
TGCAGTGCTAAAACTAGCGGGCCCTCCTACGAGCAGTACTTC
CSAKTSGPSYEQYF
>TRBJ2-1|TRBV28|TRBD2|few
TGTGCCAGCAGTCCCTATGGGACTAGCGGGTACAATGAGCAGTTCTTC
CASSPYGTSGYNEQFF
>TRBJ2-5|TRBV6-1|NA|medium-sized
TGTGCCAGCATAGTAGGGAAGGCAGAGACCCAGTACTTC
CASIVGKAETQYF
>TRBJ2-5|TRBV6-5|NA|NA
TGTGCCAGCCCAATCATCTCGGGGGCAGAGACCCAGTACTTC
CASPIISGAETQYF
>TRBJ1-6|TRBV6-1|NA|medium-sized
TGTGCCAGCAGTGCCGGACCAACGAGGGATTCACCCCTCCACTTT
CASSAGPTRDSPLHF
>TRBJ2-7|TRBV10-3|TRBD1|medium-sized
TGTGCCATCTCGGGACAGGTGGGGGAGCAGTACTTC
CAISGQVGEQYF
>TRBJ2-5|TRBV5-4|TRBD2|NA
TGTGCCAGCAGCTTGGGGATAGCGGGAGGGCAAGAGACCCAGTACTTC
CASSLGIAGGQETQYF
>TRBJ2-1|TRBV11-1|NA|large
TGTGCCAGCAGCCCGGGGGCTCTGAGCTCCTACAATGAGCAGTTCTTC
CASSPGALSSYNEQFF
>TRBJ2-2|TRBV5-1|TRBD1|NA
TGCGCCAGCAGAAGGGGACAGGTGGTGGCCGGGGAGCTGTTTTTT
CASRRGQVVAGELFF
>TRBJ1-5|TRBV6-2/TRBV6-3|TRBD1|NA
TGTGCCAGCACCATGACAGGGTCGCCGTGGGGCAATCAGCCCCAGCATTTT
CASTMTGSPWGNQPQHF
>TRBJ2-7|TRBV10-3|NA|medium-sized
TGTGCCATCAGTGAGAGGGGGGGCTATACCTACGAGCAGTACTTC
CAISERGGYTYEQYF
>TRBJ1-1|TRBV6-5|NA|medium-sized
TGTGCCAGCAGTTCCAGGGGCGCGGGCACTGAAGCTTTCTTT
CASSSRGAGTEAFF
>TRBJ1-1|TRBV19|TRBD1|medium-sized
TGTGCCAGTAGTATACAGGGGGAAACTGAAGCTTTCTTT
CASSIQGETEAFF
>TRBJ1-2|TRBV6-2/TRBV6-3|NA|NA
TGTGCCAGCAACAATGCGGCAGTCCATGGCTACACCTTC
CASNNAAVHGYTF
>TRBJ1-6|TRBV6-5|NA|large
TGTGCCAGCAGTTACTCGATCGGGAGGGACTCACCCCTCCACTTT
CASSYSIGRDSPLHF
>TRBJ2-1|TRBV6-5|NA|large
TGTGCCAGCAGTTACTCCCTAGCTAATTACAATGAGCAGTTCTTC
CASSYSLANYNEQFF
>TRBJ2-2|TRBV7-2|NA|few
TGTGCCAGCAGCTCGAGGCCTGTTAACACCGGGGAGCTGTTTTTT
CASSSRPVNTGELFF
>TRBJ2-1|TRBV7-3|NA|NA
TGTGCCAGCAGCTTATCAAGTACTCACTACAATGAGCAGTTCTTC
CASSLSSTHYNEQFF
>TRBJ2-5|TRBV15|TRBD1|medium-sized
TGTGCCACCAGCCCCGGGACAGGGGATATGGAGACCCAGTACTTC
CATSPGTGDMETQYF
>TRBJ1-2|TRBV5-4|NA|medium-sized
TGTGCCAGCACCGTGATCGGGGCGGCGGGCTACACCTTC
CASTVIGAAGYTF
>TRBJ2-6|TRBV19|NA|once
TGTGCCAGCCCGGAGGCAGGGAAAGGTGGGGCCAACGTCCTGACTTTC
CASPEAGKGGANVLTF
>TRBJ1-3|TRBV6-5|NA|medium-sized
TGTGCCAGCAGTTATAAGTACAGGAGCTCTGGAAACACCATATATTTT
CASSYKYRSSGNTIYF
>TRBJ1-5|TRBV27|TRBD1|medium-sized
TGTGCCAGCAGTCCCCGCGGGGGACAGGGGGCGCGGAGTCAGCCCCAGCATTTT
CASSPRGGQGARSQPQHF
>TRBJ2-3|TRBV7-2|NA|few
TGTGCCAGCAGCTTTCAGAAATTAGATACGCAGTATTTT
CASSFQKLDTQYF
>TRBJ2-5|TRBV29-1|NA|large
TGCAGCGCCGGCCATTGGGAGACCCAGTACTTC
CSAGHWETQYF